The 16 T cell receptor beta chains below all came from one sample that was sequenced in a study of shared clonotypes between healthy human individuals. Sequencing was performed with immunoSEQ multiplex PCR; in TCRdb, only in-frame clones are kept and a portion is missing. The sample has roughly 490,000 clones; around three quarters are singletons. The sequenced material came from PBMCs. These receptors were taken from a woman aged 40-49 years in good health. Some clones in this sample may be carry-over from other donors' samples.

The rearrangement uses TRBV27 and TRBJ1-1; D gene uncertain. Trimming stripped 2 bases from V and 3 bases from J, with 13 bases between. Germline CDR1 MNHEY, CDR2 SMNVEV (reference sequence). The CDR3 is 15 residues long. Here the CDR3 reads CASSLRPSPDTEAFF. CDR3 in DNA: TGTGCCAGCAGTTTAAGACCGTCTCCGGACACTGAAGCTTTCTTT.

This chain joins TRBV18 and TRBJ2-2, with 13 bases fitting TRBD2. V lost 4 bases to trimming and J lost 1 base; unmatched junction nucleotides: 3. The CDR3 covers 17 residues. The germline V gene encodes CDR1 KGHSH and CDR2 LQKENI. The CDR3 reads CASSLGLAGVNTGELFF. CDR3 sequence (DNA): TGTGCCAGCTCACTCGGACTAGCGGGAGTGAACACCGGGGAGCTGTTTTTT. Full variable domain (remainder filled in from reference TRBV18 and TRBJ2-2): NAGVMQNPRHLVRRRGQEARLRCSPMKGHSHVYWYRQLPEEGLKFMVYLQKENIIDESGMPKERFSAEFPKEGPSILRIQQVVRGDSAAYFCASSLGLAGVNTGELFFGEGSRLTVL.

This chain uses TRBV10-3 with TRBJ2-3; 9 nucleotides align to TRBD1. CDR1 is ENHRY, CDR2 SYGVKD, per germline. This CDR3 is 13 amino acids long. The V segment lost 7 bases and the J segment 5 bases; nucleotides outside the gene matches: 4. Here the CDR3 DNA reads TGTGCCATCACCCGACAGGGGGGAGATACGCAGTATTTT. Amino acids: CAITRQGGDTQYF.

The chain uses TRBV15 and TRBJ2-3, with 7 bases identical to TRBD2. The CDR3 has 16 amino acids. Germline CDR1 is LNHNV and CDR2 is YYDKDF (reference sequence). J was trimmed by 3 bases and V by 5 bases; bases with no gene match: 11. CDR3 coding DNA: TGTGCCACCAGCGTGGGCGGGAGTTTCCTTACAGATACGCAGTATTTT. This codes for CATSVGGSFLTDTQYF. Together with reference TRBV15 and TRBJ2-3, the CDR3 gives the full variable domain: DAMVIQNPRYQVTQFGKPVTLSCSQTLNHNVMYWYQQKSSQAPKLLFHYYDKDFNNEADTPDNFQSRRPNTSFCFLDIRSPGLGDTAMYLCATSVGGSFLTDTQYFGPGTRLTVL.

This chain connects TRBV30 to TRBJ1-1; TRBD1 aligns across 8 bases. Germline V gives CDR1 GTSNPN, CDR2 SVGIG (reference sequence). V was pared by 2 bases and J by 10 bases, with 3 bases of the junction left unmatched. CDR3 size: 11 residues. This chain's CDR3 is CAWSRQGRAFF. The DNA for the CDR3 is TGTGCCTGGAGTCGACAGGGGCGAGCTTTCTTT.

Here the CDR3 reads CASSLTGGIYEQYF. The CDR3 nucleotides read TGCGCCAGCAGCTTGACGGGGGGGATCTACGAGCAGTACTTC. The chain links TRBV5-1 to TRBJ2-7; TRBD2 matches at 8 bases. Germline assignment: CDR1 SGHRS and CDR2 YFSETQ. There are 14 residues in the CDR3. V shed 1 base and J 3 bases; nucleotides not matched to a gene: 3. The full variable domain, rest sourced from reference TRBV5-1 and TRBJ2-7, is KAGVTQTPRYLIKTRGQQVTLSCSPISGHRSVSWYQQTPGQGLQFLFEYFSETQRNKGNFPGRFSGRQFSNSRSEMNVSTLELGDSALYLCASSLTGGIYEQYFGPGTRLTVT.

In this sample, this clone turned up a few times. The CDR3 nucleotides read TGTGCCAGCAGCGCACTCGTCGGTAGTGAGCAGTTCTTC. As protein: CASSALVGSEQFF. The rearrangement links TRBV11-2 to TRBJ2-1; no definite D call. Trimming removed 5 bases at V and 9 bases at J, with 14 bases between. Germline V gene lookup returns CDR1 SGHAT and CDR2 FQNNGV. The CDR3 covers 13 residues.

This chain joins TRBV2 and TRBJ2-3; 9 bases line up with TRBD2. This CDR3 has 15 amino acids. In germline, CDR1 is SNHLY, CDR2 FYNNEI. The V and J ends lost 3 bases and 3 bases, in that order; junction bases with no gene match: 4. The CDR3 DNA is TGTGCCAGCAGTGATACTAGCGGGTGGACAGATACGCAGTATTTT. Amino acid sequence: CASSDTSGWTDTQYF.

Of note for this clone: Within the sample, other DNA sequences also encode this same CDR3. This sequence joins TRBV19 and TRBJ2-7, with a possible D match to TRBD2 (6 bases). Germline V gene lookup returns CDR1 LNHDA and CDR2 SQIVND (reference sequence). Trimming shortened V by 5 bases and J by 3 bases, and 11 bases separated the two germline ends. The CDR3 has 13 residues. Written as DNA, the CDR3 is TGTGCCAGTAGTCCGGGACTTCTCTACGAGCAGTACTTC. It yields the protein CASSPGLLYEQYF.

This clone has a single count. Only one base separates this from a far larger clonotype, so it likely reflects a read error. This chain links TRBV6-1 with TRBJ1-5; D perhaps matches TRBD1 (6 bases). Between the trimmed V and J ends, which lost 7 bases and 4 bases, there was a span of 11 bases. The germline CDR1 and CDR2 sequences are MNHNS and SASEGT. This CDR3 comprises 13 residues. The CDR3 coding sequence is TGTGCCAGCATTTGGGGGGCTAATCAGCCCCAGCATTTT. Amino acids: CASIWGANQPQHF.

Written as DNA, the CDR3 is TGTGCCTGGAGCCTGGGGGACACTGAGCAGTACTTC. It translates to CAWSLGDTEQYF. The rearrangement uses TRBV30 and TRBJ2-7, with D perhaps TRBD1 (6 bases). Deletions cut 3 bases from V and 7 bases from J, with 13 bases between. CDR3 length: 12 amino acids. Germline CDR1 reads GTSNPN; CDR2 reads SVGIG (reference sequence).

The V and J genes are TRBV7-8 and TRBJ2-3, with unresolved D. The CDR3 length is 12 residues. The V end lost 2 bases, the J end lost 6 bases, and 6 bases lay between the germline ends. The V gene's germline CDR1 is SGHVS and CDR2 FQNEAQ. The CDR3 bases are TGTGCCAGCAGCTTATTATGGGATACGCAGTATTTT. Its translation is CASSLLWDTQYF.

V is TRBV5-4 and J is TRBJ2-2; possibly TRBD1 for D (6 bases). Germline values: CDR1 SGHNT, CDR2 YYREEE (reference sequence). The CDR3 is 14 residues long. V shed 0 bases and J shed 5 bases, with 8 bases lying between them. CDR3 sequence (DNA): TGTGCCAGCAGCTTGGTGGGGGCTACCGGGGAGCTGTTTTTT. Translated: CASSLVGATGELFF.

This clone was seen only a few times. The V call is TRBV19, the J call TRBJ2-1; TRBD2 matches 12 bases. The CDR3 spans 17 residues. The junction had 4 bases not matched to a gene; V was cut back by 1 base and J by 3 bases. Germline V gene lookup returns CDR1 LNHDA and CDR2 SQIVND (reference sequence). CDR3 residues: CASSIARLAGDYNEQFF. The CDR3, as DNA: TGTGCCAGTAGTATAGCCCGACTAGCGGGAGACTACAATGAGCAGTTCTTC.

The gene calls are TRBV5-5 and TRBJ2-3; 9 bases map to TRBD1. The CDR3 has 17 amino acids. Per germline, CDR1 SGHKS and CDR2 YYEKEE (reference sequence). Trimming cost V 3 bases and J 0 bases; bases outside gene matches: 8. The CDR3 sequence: CASSSGQGSSSTDTQYF. The CDR3 DNA is TGTGCCAGCAGCTCGGGACAGGGCTCATCTAGCACAGATACGCAGTATTTT.

J is TRBJ1-5 and V is TRBV5-8; the match to TRBD1 covers 9 bases. CDR3 length equals 16 residues. Germline lookup yields CDR1 SGHTS and CDR2 YDEGEE. V shed 0 bases, J shed 3 bases, and the junction held 4 bases outside the gene matches. The DNA of the CDR3 is TGTGCCAGCAGCTTGGGGGGACAGGGTTTCAATCAGCCCCAGCATTTT. Its translation is CASSLGGQGFNQPQHF. The full variable domain, completed using reference TRBV5-8 and TRBJ1-5, is EAGVTQSPTHLIKTRGQQATLRCSPISGHTSVYWYQQALGLGLQFLLWYDEGEERNRGNFPPRFSGRQFPNYSSELNVNALELEDSALYLCASSLGGQGFNQPQHFGDGTRLSIL.